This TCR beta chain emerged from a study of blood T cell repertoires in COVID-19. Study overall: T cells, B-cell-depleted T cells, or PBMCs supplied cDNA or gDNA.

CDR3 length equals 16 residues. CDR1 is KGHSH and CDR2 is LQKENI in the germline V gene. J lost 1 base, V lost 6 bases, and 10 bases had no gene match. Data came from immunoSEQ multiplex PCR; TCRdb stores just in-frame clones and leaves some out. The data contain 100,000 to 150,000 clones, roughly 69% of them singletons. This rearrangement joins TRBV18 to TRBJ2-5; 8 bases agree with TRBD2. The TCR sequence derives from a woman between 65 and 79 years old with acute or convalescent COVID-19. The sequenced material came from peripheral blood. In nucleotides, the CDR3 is TGTGCCAGCTCCTTAATCGGGACTAGTCCCCAAGAGACCCAGTACTTC. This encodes CASSLIGTSPQETQYF.